The next 23 T cell receptor beta chains were all read from a single sample in a study of identical twins. TCRdb re-called the 5' RACE reads with MiXCR, one entry per CDR3 protein. Among about 700,000 distinct CDR3 sequences listed, around 6.1% were seen once. Material for sequencing was naive T cells sorted from blood. The receptors come from a man aged 18 to 29 in good health.

This rearrangement joins TRBV27 to TRBJ2-7, with 11 bases matching TRBD1. CDR1 and CDR2 from the germline V gene are MNHEY and SMNVEV (reference sequence). CDR3 length: 14 amino acids. V was pared by 6 bases and J by 2 bases, with 3 bases of the junction left unmatched. In DNA form, the CDR3 reads TGTGCCAGCAGCGGACAGGGGGCTACCTACGAGCAGTACTTC. Its protein is CASSGQGATYEQYF.

Many counts were recorded for this clonotype. The chain recombines TRBV20-1 with TRBJ2-5, with D possibly TRBD2 on 6 matching bases. The CDR3 extends over 14 amino acids. The V end lost 3 bases, the J end lost 1 base, and 12 bases lay between the germline ends. Germline CDR1 DFQATT, CDR2 SNEGSKA (reference sequence). In DNA, the CDR3 is TGCAGTGCTAGGATAAGTAGCGGCCAAGAGACCCAGTACTTC. Protein sequence: CSARISSGQETQYF.

As for this clonotype: It may be a read error: a sequence one base away is much more abundant. This rearrangement joins TRBV15 to TRBJ1-1; D is possibly TRBD1 (6 bases). CDR1 and CDR2 from the germline V gene are LNHNV and YYDKDF (reference sequence). The CDR3 covers 15 residues. The CDR3 sequence: CSTSTRTERNTEAFF. DNA of the CDR3: TGTTCCACCAGCACAAGGACAGAAAGAAACACTGAAGCTTTCTTT.

The CDR3 protein is CASSDSAEQFF. The CDR3 coding sequence is TGTGCCAGCAGTGATTCGGCTGAGCAGTTCTTC. V and J are TRBV2 and TRBJ2-1; no clear D. Trimming left V 3 bases short and J 9 bases short, with 6 bases between. The germline gives CDR1 SNHLY, CDR2 FYNNEI. This CDR3 is 11 amino acids long.

A few counts support this clonotype. J is TRBJ1-1 and V is TRBV27, with 10 bases that match TRBD1. V lost 6 bases to trimming and J lost 9 bases; unmatched junction nucleotides: 10. CDR1 is MNHEY, CDR2 SMNVEV, per germline (reference sequence). There are 14 residues in the CDR3. The CDR3 nucleotides read TGTGCCAGCAGAGCCGACAGGGGGCAGGTTAAAGCTTTCTTT. Translating gives CASRADRGQVKAFF.

This clonotype was seen a handful of times. The J gene is TRBJ2-7, the V gene TRBV7-9; D remains ambiguous. CDR3 length: 14 amino acids. The germline V and J ends were trimmed by 3 bases and 3 bases, with 12 bases remaining between them. Germline V gives CDR1 SEHNR, CDR2 FQNEAQ (reference sequence). The CDR3 here is CASSFRRKYYEQYF. CDR3 sequence (DNA): TGTGCCAGCAGCTTTCGCAGGAAGTACTACGAGCAGTACTTC.

This rearrangement joins TRBV28 to TRBJ2-7; 8 bases fit TRBD2. Germline loops: CDR1 MDHEN, CDR2 SYDVKM. The CDR3 consists of 16 residues. V was pared by 1 base and J by 5 bases, with 10 bases of the junction left unmatched. The CDR3 sequence is CASSLLSRGRPHEQYF. The CDR3 DNA sequence: TGTGCCAGCAGTTTATTGTCTCGCGGGAGGCCCCACGAGCAGTACTTC.

This clonotype was observed many times. The chain joins TRBV3-1 to TRBJ2-7; no reliable D call. There are 13 residues in the CDR3. The ends were cut back, 4 bases at V and 7 bases at J, with 14 bases in the middle. Germline loops: CDR1 LGHDT, CDR2 YNNKEL (reference sequence). The CDR3 nucleotides are TGTGCCAGCAGCCCGTCCCTGGCGAGGGAGCAGTACGTC. This gives the protein CASSPSLAREQYV.

This clonotype was counted ten times or more. V and J are TRBV5-5 and TRBJ2-5; TRBD1 aligns across 8 bases. Trimming took 4 bases from V and 5 from J; bases not matched to a gene: 4. Germline V gene lookup returns CDR1 SGHKS and CDR2 YYEKEE (reference sequence). This CDR3 is built from 13 residues. The CDR3 bases are TGTGCCAGCAGCCCGACAGGGGCCGAGACCCAGTACTTC. The encoded protein is CASSPTGAETQYF. Supplemented by reference TRBV5-5 and TRBJ2-5, the full variable domain reads DAGVTQSPTHLIKTRGQQVTLRCSPISGHKSVSWYQQVLGQGPQFIFQYYEKEERGRGNFPDRFSARQFPNYSSELNVNALLLGDSALYLCASSPTGAETQYFGPGTRLLVL.

This clonotype was seen repeatedly, ten times or more. This chain connects TRBV12-3 or TRBV12-4 to TRBJ1-2; D remains ambiguous. V lost 2 bases, J lost 4 bases, and 8 bases lay in between. The CDR3 runs 13 residues. The chain's CDR3 is CASSLPGGYGYTF. In DNA, the CDR3 is TGTGCCAGCAGTTTACCAGGAGGCTATGGCTACACCTTC.

J is TRBJ1-1 and V is TRBV14; a weak D match, TRBD1 (6 bases). Germline values: CDR1 SGHDN, CDR2 FVKESK. This CDR3 is built from 18 residues. Trimming left V 10 bases short and J 3 bases short, with 30 bases between. CDR3 DNA sequence: TGTGCCACCAACACAGCATACAGGGACCACTCCTGGTACACTGAAGCTTTCTTT. It yields the protein CATNTAYRDHSWYTEAFF.

This sequence joins TRBV7-8 and TRBJ2-5, with D maybe TRBD2 (5 bases). Germline V gene lookup returns CDR1 SGHVS and CDR2 FQNEAQ. CDR3 length equals 15 residues. Trimming left V 4 bases short and J 7 bases short, with 19 bases between. The CDR3 DNA reads as TGTGCCAGCAGCTCTGGACTGTCCCCGAAAGGGACCCAGTACTTC. Protein sequence: CASSSGLSPKGTQYF.

Here the CDR3 DNA reads TGTGCCAGCAGTCGGACAGGGGGCAACTTACAGCCCCAGCATTTT. It codes for CASSRTGGNLQPQHF. V gene TRBV6-1 combines with J gene TRBJ1-5; 11 bases agree with TRBD1. This CDR3 contains 15 residues. CDR1 is MNHNS and CDR2 is SASEGT in the germline V gene. V gave up 5 bases and J gave up 7 bases; unmatched junction bases: 7.

This clonotype was counted at least ten times. V usage is TRBV12-3 or TRBV12-4 and J usage is TRBJ2-5; no firm D call. V gave up 5 bases and J gave up 4 bases, with 17 bases separating them. This CDR3 is 15 amino acids long. CDR3 DNA: TGTGCCAGCAGTGGCGGAGATACGCCCCCAGAGACCCAGTACTTC. Encoded protein: CASSGGDTPPETQYF.

In this sample, this clonotype turned up a few times. This chain links TRBV20-1 with TRBJ2-7; D remains ambiguous. V shed 3 bases and J shed 5 bases, with 11 bases lying between them. This CDR3 is built from 12 residues. The germline V gene has CDR1 DFQATT and CDR2 SNEGSKA (reference sequence). The CDR3 is CSASPALDEQYF. In DNA, the CDR3 is TGCAGTGCTAGCCCGGCGCTGGACGAGCAGTACTTC.

This clonotype was counted many times. This sequence joins TRBV20-1 and TRBJ2-1, with 12 bases lining up with TRBD2. CDR1 is DFQATT, CDR2 SNEGSKA, per germline (reference sequence). J lost 0 bases, V lost 2 bases, and 2 bases had no gene match. The CDR3 runs 16 residues. DNA for the CDR3: TGCAGTGCTAGATTGACTAGCGGGAGCTCCTACAATGAGCAGTTCTTC. Amino acid sequence: CSARLTSGSSYNEQFF.

This clonotype has ten or more counts. The chain employs TRBV12-3 or TRBV12-4 and TRBJ2-1; D gene ambiguous. The CDR3 sequence is 16 residues long. With 3 bases removed from V and 3 bases from J, the gap between germline ends came to 15 bases. The CDR3 nucleotides are TGTGCCAGCAGTTTTGTAGCCAGCGCTGACTACAATGAGCAGTTCTTC. It encodes CASSFVASADYNEQFF.

This clonotype showed up many times. The chain recombines TRBV20-1 with TRBJ2-7; no definite D call. CDR3 length equals 12 residues. The V gene lost 3 bases and the J gene lost 3 bases, with 9 bases spanning the gap. Per the germline V gene, CDR1 is DFQATT and CDR2 is SNEGSKA (reference sequence). The CDR3 sequence is CSASGPGYEQYF. The CDR3 DNA reads TGCAGTGCTAGCGGGCCGGGCTACGAGCAGTACTTC.

This clonotype came up many times. This chain joins TRBV7-8 and TRBJ2-2; 13 bases align to TRBD2. With 8 bases clipped from V and 6 bases from J, the junction kept 12 bases outside the gene matches. The CDR3 has 17 amino acids. Germline-derived CDR1 and CDR2 are SGHVS and FQNEAQ. CDR3 region: CASFRSQGLAGAGELFF. For the CDR3, the DNA is TGTGCCAGCTTCCGAAGTCAAGGACTAGCGGGAGCCGGGGAGCTGTTTTTT. The variable domain in full, with the rest retrieved from reference TRBV7-8 and TRBJ2-2, is GAGVSQSPRYKVAKRGQDVALRCDPISGHVSLFWYQQALGQGPEFLTYFQNEAQLDKSGLPSDRFFAERPEGSVSTLKIQRTQQEDSAVYLCASFRSQGLAGAGELFFGEGSRLTVL.

At least ten counts were recorded for this clonotype. The chain is built from TRBV5-1 and TRBJ2-5, with a weak D call TRBD2 (6 bases). Trimming took off 2 bases at V and 5 bases at J, with 13 bases between the two ends. This CDR3 comprises 14 residues. From germline, CDR1 is SGHRS and CDR2 YFSETQ. The CDR3 DNA follows: TGCGCCAGCAGCTTAGGAGGGCCAGCGGAGACCCAGTACTTC. It yields the protein CASSLGGPAETQYF.

This clonotype has at least ten counts. This CDR3 is CASRGTTGELFF. The CDR3 nucleotides are TGCGCCAGCAGGGGTACGACCGGGGAGCTGTTTTTT. The chain links TRBV4-3 to TRBJ2-2; D not resolved. Between the trimmed V and J ends, which lost 6 bases and 5 bases, there was a span of 7 bases. The CDR3 length is 12 residues. Germline-derived CDR1 and CDR2 are LGHNA and YSLEER.

The sample holds a few counts of this clonotype. J is TRBJ2-7 and V is TRBV7-2, with TRBD1 as a possible D gene (6 bases). The CDR3 length is 15 residues. Looked up from germline, CDR1 is SGHTA and CDR2 is FQGNSA. Trimming took off 7 bases at V and 2 bases at J, with 18 bases between the two ends. The CDR3 sequence is CASTPNGQLTYEQYF. CDR3 sequence (DNA): TGTGCCAGCACACCAAATGGACAGTTGACCTACGAGCAGTACTTC.

This clonotype showed up many times. At one of its ends the junction is not consistent with the germline gene, which may arise from a read error. Here the CDR3 reads CASSQGERALF. The CDR3 coding sequence is TGTGCCAGCAGCCAAGGGGAGCGGGCGCTCTTC. V usage is TRBV3-1 and J usage is TRBJ2-1, with D possibly TRBD2 on 6 matching bases. Germline CDR1 is LGHDT and CDR2 is YNNKEL (reference sequence). The CDR3 is 11 residues long.